A single sample gave rise to the 6 T cell receptor beta chains below, sequenced in a study of vaccination and CD4 T cells after COVID-19. Treatment of the sample: approximately 10-day PBMC culture with coronavirus spike peptide pools or control peptides (ViraFEST assay). An Oncomine TCR Beta short-read assay was used to sequence the DNA from cultured CD4+ T cells. TCRdb reprocessed the PCR reads via MiXCR and lists one record per CDR3 protein. The table shows over 9,000 distinct CDR3 sequences, with around two fifths occurring only once. The antigens of these receptors remain unknown. The sequenced material came from CD4+ T cells from blood, cultured in vitro. These receptors were obtained from a human donor who had recovered from COVID-19.

The chain uses TRBV20-1 and TRBJ1-1, with a tentative D call TRBD1 (5 bases). Looked up from germline, CDR1 is DFQATT and CDR2 is SNEGSKA (reference sequence). V shed 7 bases and J shed 3 bases, with 24 bases lying between them. The CDR3 has 16 residues. DNA of the CDR3: TGCAGTGTCGTGAATGAGGGGCGCAGGTGGGACACTGAAGCTTTCTTT. Protein product: CSVVNEGRRWDTEAFF.

The table lists this clonotype with a few counts. V is TRBV20-1 and J is TRBJ1-1, with a weak D call TRBD1 (5 bases). Germline lookup yields CDR1 DFQATT and CDR2 SNEGSKA (reference sequence). Between the trimmed V and J ends, which lost 6 bases and 1 base, there was a span of 18 bases. The CDR3 has 15 amino acids. CDR3 protein: CSAHATGVANTEAFF. The CDR3 DNA reads TGCAGTGCGCACGCCACGGGGGTCGCGAACACTGAAGCTTTCTTT.

The chain carries TRBV7-2 and TRBJ2-7; TRBD1 matches at 7 bases. The CDR3 extends over 14 amino acids. V lost 6 bases and J lost 5; bases outside the gene matches: 10. Germline CDR1 reads SGHTA; CDR2 reads FQGNSA. The CDR3 is CASRLDREIHEQYF. The CDR3 DNA reads TGTGCCAGCAGACTAGACAGGGAAATCCACGAGCAGTACTTC.

The rearrangement joins TRBV5-4 to TRBJ2-3, with 14 bases that match TRBD2. Losses at the gene ends were 2 bases for V and 3 bases for J; bases not matched to a gene: 5. The CDR3 loop spans 17 amino acids. Germline V gives CDR1 SGHNT, CDR2 YYREEE (reference sequence). CDR3 sequence: CASSFGLAGGGTDTQYF. In DNA form, the CDR3 reads TGTGCCAGCAGCTTCGGACTAGCGGGGGGTGGAACAGATACGCAGTATTTT.

V gene TRBV20-1 combines with J gene TRBJ2-2; either TRBD1 or TRBD2 may supply D (5 bases each). Germline CDR1 is DFQATT and CDR2 is SNEGSKA (reference sequence). V was pared by 0 bases and J by 6 bases, with 14 bases between. The CDR3 contains 15 residues. In DNA, the CDR3 is TGCAGTGCTAGAGATTTCAGGGAGAGGGCCGGGGAGCTGTTTTTT. This sequence encodes CSARDFRERAGELFF.

This clonotype was seen more than once but under ten times. The chain joins TRBV11-3 to TRBJ1-6; weak D call: TRBD1 (6 bases). The CDR3 extends over 20 amino acids. Germline-derived CDR1 and CDR2 are SGHNT and YENEEA. Trimming pared 5 bases from V and 0 bases from J, leaving 23 bases between. CDR3 amino acids: CASSPSGANVLSSYNSPLHF. The CDR3 DNA reads as TGTGCCAGCAGCCCTTCGGGGGCGAATGTCCTGAGCTCCTATAATTCACCCCTCCACTTT.